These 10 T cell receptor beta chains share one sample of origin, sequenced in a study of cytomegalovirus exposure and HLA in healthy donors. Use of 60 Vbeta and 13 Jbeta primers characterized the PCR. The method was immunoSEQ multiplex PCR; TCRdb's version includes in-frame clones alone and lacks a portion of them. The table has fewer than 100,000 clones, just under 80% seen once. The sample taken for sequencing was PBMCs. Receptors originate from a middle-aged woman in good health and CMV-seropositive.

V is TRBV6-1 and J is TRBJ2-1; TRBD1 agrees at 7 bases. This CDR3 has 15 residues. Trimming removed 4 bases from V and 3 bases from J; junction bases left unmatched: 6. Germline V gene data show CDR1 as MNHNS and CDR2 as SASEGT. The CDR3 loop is CASSVHRGRYNEQFF. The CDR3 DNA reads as TGTGCCAGCAGTGTCCACAGGGGCCGCTACAATGAGCAGTTCTTC.

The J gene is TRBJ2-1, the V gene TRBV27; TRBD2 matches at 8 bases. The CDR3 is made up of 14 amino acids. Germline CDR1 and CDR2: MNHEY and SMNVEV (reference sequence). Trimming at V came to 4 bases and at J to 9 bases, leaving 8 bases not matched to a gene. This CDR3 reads CASSSGTRSGEQFF. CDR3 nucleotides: TGTGCCAGCAGTTCCGGGACTAGGAGTGGTGAGCAGTTCTTC.

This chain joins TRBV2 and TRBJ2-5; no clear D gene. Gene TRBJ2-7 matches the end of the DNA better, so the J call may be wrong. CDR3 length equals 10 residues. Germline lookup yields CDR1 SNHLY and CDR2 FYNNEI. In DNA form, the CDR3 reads TGTGCCACCCAAGAGTACGAGCAGTACTTC. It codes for CATQEYEQYF.

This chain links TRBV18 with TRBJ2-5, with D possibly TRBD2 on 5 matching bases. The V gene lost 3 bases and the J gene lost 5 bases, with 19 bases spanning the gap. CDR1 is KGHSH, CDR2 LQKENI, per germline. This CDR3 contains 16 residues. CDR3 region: CASSPSRALLVETQYF. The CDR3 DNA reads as TGTGCCAGCTCACCTTCACGGGCCTTACTAGTTGAGACCCAGTACTTC.

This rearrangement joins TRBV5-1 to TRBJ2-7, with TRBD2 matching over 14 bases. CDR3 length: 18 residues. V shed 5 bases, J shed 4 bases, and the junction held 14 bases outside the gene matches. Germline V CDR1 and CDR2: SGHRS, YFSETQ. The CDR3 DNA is TGCGCCAGCAGTTCCACCGGGACTAGCGGGAGAAATGGATACGAGCAGTACTTC. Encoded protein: CASSSTGTSGRNGYEQYF.

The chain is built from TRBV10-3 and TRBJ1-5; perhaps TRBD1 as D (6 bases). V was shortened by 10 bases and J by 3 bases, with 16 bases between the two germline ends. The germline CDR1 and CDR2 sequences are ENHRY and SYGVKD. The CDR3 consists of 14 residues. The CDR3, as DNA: TGTGCCACAATGACAGGCTCCACCAATCAGCCCCAGCATTTT. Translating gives CATMTGSTNQPQHF.

CDR3 nucleotide sequence: TGCAGCGTTGATGCCCGGCAGGGTATGACTGAAGCTTTCTTT. Its protein is CSVDARQGMTEAFF. The chain combines TRBV29-1 with TRBJ1-1; maybe TRBD1 (5 bases). Trimming cost V 3 bases and J 5 bases, with 16 bases left between them. The CDR3 sequence is 14 residues long. Germline V gene lookup returns CDR1 SQVTM and CDR2 ANQGSEA.

The CDR3 sequence: CASRIQVTYEQYF. DNA for the CDR3: TGTGCCAGCAGAATACAGGTGACCTACGAGCAGTACTTC. The genes are TRBV6-6 and TRBJ2-5, with a tentative D call TRBD1 (5 bases). The J call may not be correct, given that the DNA end is closer to TRBJ2-7. CDR1 and CDR2 from the germline V gene are MNHNY and SVGAGI (reference sequence). CDR3 length: 13 residues.

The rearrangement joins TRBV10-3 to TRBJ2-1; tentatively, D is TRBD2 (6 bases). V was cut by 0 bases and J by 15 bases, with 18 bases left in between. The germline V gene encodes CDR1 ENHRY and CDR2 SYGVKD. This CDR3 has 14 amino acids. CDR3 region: CAISESSPPGVPFF. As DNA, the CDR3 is TGTGCCATCAGTGAGTCTTCCCCCCCGGGAGTCCCGTTCTTC.

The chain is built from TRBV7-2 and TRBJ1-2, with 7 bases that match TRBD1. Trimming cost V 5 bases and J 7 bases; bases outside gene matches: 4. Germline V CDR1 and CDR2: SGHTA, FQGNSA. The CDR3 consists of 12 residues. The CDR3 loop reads CASSPAGGGYTF. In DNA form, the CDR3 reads TGTGCCAGCAGCCCCGCAGGGGGTGGCTACACCTTC.